This T cell receptor (beta chain) was observed in a study of cytomegalovirus exposure and HLA in healthy donors. Study-level results: There were around 160 TCR beta chains listed as cytomegalovirus-associated. Reportedly, TCR beta sequences accurately predicted HLA-A and HLA-B alleles in most subjects. With DRB1 most and HLA-C fewest, TCR association rates differed between HLA loci in a later analysis.

CDR3 size: 15 residues. Germline V CDR1 and CDR2: SGHTA, FQGNSA. The PCR ran on 60 Vbeta and 13 Jbeta primers. The data were produced by immunoSEQ multiplex PCR, yet TCRdb's version contains in-frame clones alone and is incomplete. Among around 150,000 clones listed, approximately 85% were seen once. Donors had nominal health at sampling but likely had unrecorded immune exposures. The sample holds one count of this clone. The antigen is not known. The V call is TRBV7-2, the J call TRBJ2-5; TRBD2 aligns across 9 bases. Matching the DNA end better, TRBJ2-7 makes the J call doubtful. The source is a woman between 50 and 59 years old in good health and CMV-seropositive. The material sequenced was PBMCs. The CDR3 here is CASSLRRGGANEQYF. CDR3 nucleotides: TGTGCCAGCAGCTTAAGGCGGGGGGGCGCAAACGAGCAGTACTTC.